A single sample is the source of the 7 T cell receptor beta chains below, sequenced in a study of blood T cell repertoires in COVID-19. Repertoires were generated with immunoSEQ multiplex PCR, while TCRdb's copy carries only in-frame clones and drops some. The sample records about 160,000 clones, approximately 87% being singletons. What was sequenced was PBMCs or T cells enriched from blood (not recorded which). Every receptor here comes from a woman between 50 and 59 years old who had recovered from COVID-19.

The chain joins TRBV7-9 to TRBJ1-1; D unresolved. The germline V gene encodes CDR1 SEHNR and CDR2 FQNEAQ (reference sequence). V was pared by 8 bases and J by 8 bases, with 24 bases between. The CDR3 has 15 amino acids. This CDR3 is CASSGSGGQVREAFF. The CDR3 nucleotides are TGTGCCAGCTCTGGATCCGGAGGCCAGGTCAGAGAAGCTTTCTTT.

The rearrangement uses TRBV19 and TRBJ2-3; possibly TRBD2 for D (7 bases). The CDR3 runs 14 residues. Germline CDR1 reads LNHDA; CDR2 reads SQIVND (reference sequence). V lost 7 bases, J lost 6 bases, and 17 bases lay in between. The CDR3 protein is CASKGGGRRDTQYF. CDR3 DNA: TGTGCCAGTAAAGGGGGGGGGCGGCGTGATACGCAGTATTTT.

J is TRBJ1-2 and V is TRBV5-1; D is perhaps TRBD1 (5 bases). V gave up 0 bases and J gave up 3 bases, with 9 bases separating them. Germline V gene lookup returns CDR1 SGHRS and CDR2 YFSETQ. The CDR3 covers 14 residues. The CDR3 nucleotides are TGCGCCAGCAGCTTGGCCGGGGGTGACTATGGCTACACCTTC. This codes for CASSLAGGDYGYTF. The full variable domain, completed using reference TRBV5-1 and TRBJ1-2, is KAGVTQTPRYLIKTRGQQVTLSCSPISGHRSVSWYQQTPGQGLQFLFEYFSETQRNKGNFPGRFSGRQFSNSRSEMNVSTLELGDSALYLCASSLAGGDYGYTFGSGTRLTVV.

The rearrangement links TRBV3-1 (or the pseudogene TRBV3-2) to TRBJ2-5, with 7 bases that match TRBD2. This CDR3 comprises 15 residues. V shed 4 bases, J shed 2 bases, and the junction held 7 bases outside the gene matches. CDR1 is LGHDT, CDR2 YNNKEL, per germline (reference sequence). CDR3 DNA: TGTGCCAGCAGCCTTTTCGGGGGGAATCAAGAGACCCAGTACTTC. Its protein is CASSLFGGNQETQYF.

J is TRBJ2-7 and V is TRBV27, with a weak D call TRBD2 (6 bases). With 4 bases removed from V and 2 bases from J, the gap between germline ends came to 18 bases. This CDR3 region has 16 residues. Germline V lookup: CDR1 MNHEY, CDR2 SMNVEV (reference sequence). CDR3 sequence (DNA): TGTGCCAGCAGTTCGAGTTCGGAGGGTCGGCCCTACGAGCAGTACGTC. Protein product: CASSSSSEGRPYEQYV.

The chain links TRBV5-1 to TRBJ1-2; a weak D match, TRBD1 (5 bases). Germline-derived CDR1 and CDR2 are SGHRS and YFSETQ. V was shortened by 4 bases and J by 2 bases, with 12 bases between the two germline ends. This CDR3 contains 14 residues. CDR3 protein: CASSTLRGNYGYTF. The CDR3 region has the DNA TGCGCCAGCAGCACCCTGCGGGGGAACTATGGCTACACCTTC.

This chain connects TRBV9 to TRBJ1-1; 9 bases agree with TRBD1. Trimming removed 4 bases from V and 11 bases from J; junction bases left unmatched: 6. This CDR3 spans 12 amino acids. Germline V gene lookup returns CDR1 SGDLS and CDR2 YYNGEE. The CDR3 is CASSLTGGAAFF. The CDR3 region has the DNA TGTGCCAGCAGCTTAACAGGGGGCGCGGCTTTCTTT.